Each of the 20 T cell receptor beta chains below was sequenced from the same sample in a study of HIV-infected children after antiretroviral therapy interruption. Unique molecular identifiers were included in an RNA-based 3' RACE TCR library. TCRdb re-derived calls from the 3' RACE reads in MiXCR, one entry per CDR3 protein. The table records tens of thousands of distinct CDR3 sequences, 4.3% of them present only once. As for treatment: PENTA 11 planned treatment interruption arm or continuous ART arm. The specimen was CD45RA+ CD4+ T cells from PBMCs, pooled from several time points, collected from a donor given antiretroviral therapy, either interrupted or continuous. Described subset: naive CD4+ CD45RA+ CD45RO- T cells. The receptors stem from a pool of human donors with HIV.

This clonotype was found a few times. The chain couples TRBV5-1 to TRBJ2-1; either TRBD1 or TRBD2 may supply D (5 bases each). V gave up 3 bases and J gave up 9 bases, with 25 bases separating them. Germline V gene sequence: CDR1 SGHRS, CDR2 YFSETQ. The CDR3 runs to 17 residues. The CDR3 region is CASSSSRDGPLSGEQFF. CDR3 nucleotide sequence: TGCGCCAGCAGCTCATCCCGGGACGGTCCGTTATCCGGTGAGCAGTTCTTC.

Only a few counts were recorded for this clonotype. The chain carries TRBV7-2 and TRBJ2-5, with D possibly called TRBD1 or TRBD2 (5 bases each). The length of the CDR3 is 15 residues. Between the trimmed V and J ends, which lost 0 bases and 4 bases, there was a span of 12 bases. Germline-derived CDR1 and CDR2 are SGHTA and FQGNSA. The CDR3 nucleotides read TGTGCCAGCAGCTTAGCGGGGGTTGGTATAGAGACCCAGTACTTC. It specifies CASSLAGVGIETQYF.

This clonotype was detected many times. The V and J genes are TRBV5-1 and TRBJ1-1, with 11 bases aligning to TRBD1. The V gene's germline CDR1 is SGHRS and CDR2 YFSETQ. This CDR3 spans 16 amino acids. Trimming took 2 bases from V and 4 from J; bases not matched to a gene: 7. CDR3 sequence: CASSLQDRGQGTEAFF. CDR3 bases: TGCGCCAGCAGCTTACAGGACAGGGGGCAAGGCACTGAAGCTTTCTTT.

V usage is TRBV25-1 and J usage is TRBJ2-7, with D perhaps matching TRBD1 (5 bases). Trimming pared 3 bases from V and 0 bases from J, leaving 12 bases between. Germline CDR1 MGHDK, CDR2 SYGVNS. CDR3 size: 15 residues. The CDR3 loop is CASSESTVDSYEQYF. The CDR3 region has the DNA TGTGCCAGCAGTGAGTCGACAGTCGACTCCTACGAGCAGTACTTC.

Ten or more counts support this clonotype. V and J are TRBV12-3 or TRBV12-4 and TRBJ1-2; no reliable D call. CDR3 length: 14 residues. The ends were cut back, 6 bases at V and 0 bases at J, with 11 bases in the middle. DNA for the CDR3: TGTGCCAGCAGCCTGGGCCTGTCTAACTATGGCTACACCTTC. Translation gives CASSLGLSNYGYTF.

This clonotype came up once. CDR3 amino acids: CASSQDREGNQPQHF. Written as DNA, the CDR3 is TGTGCCAGCAGCCAAGACAGGGAGGGAAATCAGCCCCAGCATTTT. The chain uses TRBV4-2 and TRBJ1-5; maybe TRBD1 (5 bases). Per germline, CDR1 LGHNA and CDR2 YNFKEQ. V was clipped by 0 bases and J by 4 bases, with 10 bases between them. This CDR3 spans 15 amino acids.

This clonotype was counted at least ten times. This chain's CDR3 is CAISGRGDDTDTQYF. CDR3 sequence (DNA): TGTGCCATCAGTGGTCGCGGGGACGACACAGATACGCAGTATTTT. V is TRBV10-3 and J is TRBJ2-3; weak D call: TRBD2 (6 bases). CDR3 length: 15 amino acids. Germline lookup yields CDR1 ENHRY and CDR2 SYGVKD. The germline V and J ends were trimmed by 4 bases and 2 bases, with 13 bases remaining between them.

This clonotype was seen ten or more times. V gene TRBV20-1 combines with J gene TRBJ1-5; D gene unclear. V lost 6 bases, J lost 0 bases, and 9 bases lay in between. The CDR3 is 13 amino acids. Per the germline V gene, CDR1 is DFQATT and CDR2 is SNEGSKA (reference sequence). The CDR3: CSAGDGSNQPQHF. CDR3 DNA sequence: TGCAGTGCCGGGGATGGTAGCAATCAGCCCCAGCATTTT.

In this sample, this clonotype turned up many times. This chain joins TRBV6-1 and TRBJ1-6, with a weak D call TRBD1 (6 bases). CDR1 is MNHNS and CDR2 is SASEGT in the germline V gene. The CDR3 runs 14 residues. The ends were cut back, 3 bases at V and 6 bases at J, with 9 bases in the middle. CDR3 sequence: CASSENRVNSPLHF. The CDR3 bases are TGTGCCAGCAGTGAGAACAGGGTTAATTCACCCCTCCACTTT.

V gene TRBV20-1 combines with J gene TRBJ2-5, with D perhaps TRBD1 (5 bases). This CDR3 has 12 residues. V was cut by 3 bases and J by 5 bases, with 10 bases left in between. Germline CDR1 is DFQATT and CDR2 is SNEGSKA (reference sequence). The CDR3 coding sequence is TGCAGTGCTAGGGCCTCAGGGGAGACCCAGTACTTC. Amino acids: CSARASGETQYF.

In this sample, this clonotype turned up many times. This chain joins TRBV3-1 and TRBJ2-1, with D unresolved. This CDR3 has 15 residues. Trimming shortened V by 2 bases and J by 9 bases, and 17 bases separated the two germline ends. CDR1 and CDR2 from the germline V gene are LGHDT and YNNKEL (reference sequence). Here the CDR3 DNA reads TGTGCCAGCAGCCAAAGCTCCCAGTATGCGGCTGAGCAGTTCTTC. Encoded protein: CASSQSSQYAAEQFF.

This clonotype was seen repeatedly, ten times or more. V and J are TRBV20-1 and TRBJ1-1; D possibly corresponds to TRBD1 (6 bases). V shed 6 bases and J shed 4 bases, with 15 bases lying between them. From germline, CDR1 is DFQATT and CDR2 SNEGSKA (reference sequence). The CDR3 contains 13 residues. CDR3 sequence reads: CSARPGASTEAFF. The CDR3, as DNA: TGCAGTGCGCGGCCGGGGGCCTCCACTGAAGCTTTCTTT.

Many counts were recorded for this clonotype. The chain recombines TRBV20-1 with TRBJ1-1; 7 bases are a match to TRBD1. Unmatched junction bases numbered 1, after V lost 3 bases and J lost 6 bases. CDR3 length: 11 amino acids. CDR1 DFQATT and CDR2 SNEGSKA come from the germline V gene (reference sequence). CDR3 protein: CSARDRPEAFF. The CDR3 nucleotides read TGCAGTGCTAGGGACAGGCCTGAAGCTTTCTTT.

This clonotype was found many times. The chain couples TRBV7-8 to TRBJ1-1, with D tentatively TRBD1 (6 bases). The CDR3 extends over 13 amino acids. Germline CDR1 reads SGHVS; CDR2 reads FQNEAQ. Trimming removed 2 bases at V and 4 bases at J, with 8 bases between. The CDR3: CASSLSGVTEAFF. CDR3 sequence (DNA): TGTGCCAGCAGCTTATCAGGGGTCACTGAAGCTTTCTTT.

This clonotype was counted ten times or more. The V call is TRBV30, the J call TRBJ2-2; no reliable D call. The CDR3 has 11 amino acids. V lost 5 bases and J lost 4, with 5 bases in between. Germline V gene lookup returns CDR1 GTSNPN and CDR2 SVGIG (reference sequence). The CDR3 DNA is TGTGCCTGGTTAGGCACCGGGGAGCTGTTTTTT. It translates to CAWLGTGELFF.

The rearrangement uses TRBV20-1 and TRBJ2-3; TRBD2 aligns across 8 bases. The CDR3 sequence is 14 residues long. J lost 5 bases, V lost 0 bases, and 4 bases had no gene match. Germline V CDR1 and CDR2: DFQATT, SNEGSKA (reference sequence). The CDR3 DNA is TGCAGTGCTAGAGATGTTGCGGGGGGAGATACGCAGTATTTT. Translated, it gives CSARDVAGGDTQYF.

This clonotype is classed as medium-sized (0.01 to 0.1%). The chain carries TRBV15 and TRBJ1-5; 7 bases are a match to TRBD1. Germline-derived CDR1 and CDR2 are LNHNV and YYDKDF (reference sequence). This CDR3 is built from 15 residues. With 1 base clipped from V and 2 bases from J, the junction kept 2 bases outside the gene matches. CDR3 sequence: CATSRGQGGNQPQHF. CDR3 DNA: TGTGCCACCAGCAGAGGACAGGGTGGCAATCAGCCCCAGCATTTT.

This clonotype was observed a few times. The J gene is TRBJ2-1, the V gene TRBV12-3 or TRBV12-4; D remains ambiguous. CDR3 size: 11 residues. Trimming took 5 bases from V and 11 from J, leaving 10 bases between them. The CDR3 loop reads CASSGMHKQFF. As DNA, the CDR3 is TGTGCCAGCAGTGGCATGCACAAGCAGTTCTTC.

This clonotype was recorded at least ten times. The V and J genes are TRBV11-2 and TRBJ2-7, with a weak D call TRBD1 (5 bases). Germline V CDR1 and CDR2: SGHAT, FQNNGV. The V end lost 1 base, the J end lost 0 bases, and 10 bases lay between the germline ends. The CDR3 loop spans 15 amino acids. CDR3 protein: CASSLAQGSSYEQYF. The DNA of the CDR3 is TGTGCCAGCAGCTTAGCGCAGGGCAGCTCCTACGAGCAGTACTTC.

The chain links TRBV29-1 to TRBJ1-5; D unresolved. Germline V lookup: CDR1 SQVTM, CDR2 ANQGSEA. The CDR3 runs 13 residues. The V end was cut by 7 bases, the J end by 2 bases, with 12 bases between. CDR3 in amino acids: CSALPEGNQPQHF. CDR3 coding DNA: TGCAGCGCCCTACCGGAAGGCAATCAGCCCCAGCATTTT.